This T cell receptor (beta chain) emerged from a study of vaccination effects on CD4 cells after COVID-19. Points from the study as a whole: Among infection- and vaccine-induced clones, marked clonal contraction occurred late after vaccination.

As regards this clone: Its antigen remains unidentified.

Clones were sequenced by immunoSEQ multiplex PCR, and TCRdb holds only the in-frame ones, with some missing. The table has roughly 40,000 clones, around 63% seen once; the top ten hold 4% to 4.5%. After around nine days in culture, the CD4+ T cells were isolated. Testing of the vaccine recipients showed negative nucleocapsid antibodies and no prior SARS-CoV-2 infection. The clonotype originates from a human donor who received a COVID-19 vaccine. The sequences come from CD4+ T cells from PBMCs cultured without peptide, collected before COVID-19 vaccination.

The DNA for the CDR3 is TGCGCCAGCAGCCAACCAACAGGGGGCCAGGTTGAAGCTTTCTTT. It codes for CASSQPTGGQVEAFF. V usage is TRBV4-1 and J usage is TRBJ1-1, with 9 bases lining up with TRBD1. V trimming: 2 bases; J trimming: 7 bases; junction bases outside the gene matches: 8. This CDR3 comprises 15 residues. Germline CDR1 is MGHRA and CDR2 is YSYEKL.